Below, 21 T cell receptor beta chains from the same sample are listed, as sequenced in a study of PD-1 blockade in classical Hodgkin lymphoma. The sample's time point: cycle 4 day 1 (C4D1), after 5 to 7 weeks of nivolumab. In every patient, relapse followed autologous stem cell transplantation, while exposure to brentuximab vedotin differed. The table came from immunoSEQ multiplex PCR; TCRdb's copy has only in-frame clones and leaves some out. Here the sample spans roughly 86,000 clones, 83% being singletons. Source: peripheral blood mononuclear cells (PBMCs), taken before the fourth cycle of nivolumab. The receptors stem from a human donor with classical Hodgkin lymphoma.

This rearrangement joins TRBV7-9 to TRBJ1-2; no definite D call. The CDR3 is 12 amino acids. Trimming removed 1 base at V and 6 bases at J, with 6 bases between. The germline V gene has CDR1 SEHNR and CDR2 FQNEAQ (reference sequence). CDR3 DNA: TGTGCCAGCAGCTTAGGCCCAGATGGCTACACCTTC. Its protein product is CASSLGPDGYTF.

This chain uses TRBV5-6 with TRBJ2-5; D ambiguous. CDR1 SGHDT and CDR2 YYEEEE come from the germline V gene. The CDR3 sequence is 13 residues long. Trimming removed 4 bases at V and 2 bases at J, with 9 bases between. DNA of the CDR3: TGTGCCAGCAGCGCCCTGGATCAAGAGACCCAGTACTTC. Translation gives CASSALDQETQYF.

The chain combines TRBV7-2 with TRBJ2-7, with D unresolved. The germline V and J ends were trimmed by 1 base and 0 bases, with 4 bases remaining between them. The CDR3 spans 13 residues. Germline lookup yields CDR1 SGHTA and CDR2 FQGNSA. The CDR3 DNA is TGTGCCAGCAGCTTAGTCTCCTCCTACGAGCAGTACTTC. Translating it yields CASSLVSSYEQYF.

This chain uses TRBV19 with TRBJ2-1, with 13 bases lining up with TRBD2. The V and J ends lost 7 bases and 0 bases, in that order; junction bases with no gene match: 6. Germline-derived CDR1 and CDR2 are LNHDA and SQIVND (reference sequence). CDR3 length: 17 residues. The CDR3 DNA reads TGTGCCAGTATGGGACTAGCGGGATCTTACTCCTACAATGAGCAGTTCTTC. This translates into CASMGLAGSYSYNEQFF.

The chain couples TRBV5-1 to TRBJ1-2, with 11 nucleotides matching TRBD1. Germline V lookup: CDR1 SGHRS, CDR2 YFSETQ. The trim removed 4 bases at V and 5 bases at J, leaving 4 bases unmatched. The CDR3 has 14 amino acids. CDR3 amino acids: CASSKGQGDYGYTF. The CDR3, as DNA: TGCGCCAGCAGCAAGGGACAGGGGGATTATGGCTACACCTTC. The variable domain in full, completed from reference TRBV5-1 and TRBJ1-2, reads KAGVTQTPRYLIKTRGQQVTLSCSPISGHRSVSWYQQTPGQGLQFLFEYFSETQRNKGNFPGRFSGRQFSNSRSEMNVSTLELGDSALYLCASSKGQGDYGYTFGSGTRLTVV.

The chain joins TRBV6-5 to TRBJ2-5, with unresolved D. Germline values: CDR1 MNHEY, CDR2 SVGAGI. The CDR3 consists of 11 residues. The V end was cut by 6 bases, the J end by 2 bases, with 4 bases between. DNA of the CDR3: TGTGCCAGCAGGATTCAAGAGACCCAGTACTTC. Translated, it gives CASRIQETQYF.

By its share, this clone is medium-sized. This sequence joins TRBV6-6 and TRBJ2-1; 10 positions agree with TRBD2. With 2 bases clipped from V and 7 bases from J, the junction kept 5 bases outside the gene matches. This CDR3 region has 15 residues. CDR1 MNHNY and CDR2 SVGAGI come from the germline V gene (reference sequence). The CDR3 DNA follows: TGTGCCAGCAGTTACGTTCTAGCGGGAGATAATGAGCAGTTCTTC. Residues: CASSYVLAGDNEQFF.

V and J are TRBV18 and TRBJ2-2, with 11 positions matching TRBD2. This CDR3 is built from 18 residues. Per the germline V gene, CDR1 is KGHSH and CDR2 is LQKENI. The ends lost 2 bases at V and 5 bases at J; junction bases unmatched: 10. Here the CDR3 DNA reads TGTGCCAGCTCACCAAGGACTAGCGGGCTGATATTGACCGGGGAGCTGTTTTTT. This translates into CASSPRTSGLILTGELFF.

V is TRBV18 and J is TRBJ1-5; perhaps TRBD1 as D (5 bases). The V end was cut by 1 base, the J end by 3 bases, with 10 bases between. The CDR3 sequence is 15 residues long. The V gene's germline CDR1 is KGHSH and CDR2 LQKENI. The CDR3 loop reads CASSPQIGDNQPQHF. For the CDR3, the DNA is TGTGCCAGCTCACCACAAATAGGGGACAATCAGCCCCAGCATTTT.

V and J are TRBV5-1 and TRBJ1-4; 8 bases match TRBD1. V shed 0 bases and J 5 bases; nucleotides not matched to a gene: 3. Per germline, CDR1 SGHRS and CDR2 YFSETQ. The CDR3 totals 15 residues. In nucleotides, the CDR3 is TGCGCCAGCAGCTTGGCTAGGACAGGGAATGAAAAACTGTTTTTT. As protein: CASSLARTGNEKLFF.

The rearrangement joins TRBV5-6 to TRBJ2-3, with TRBD2 matching 7 bases. Germline V gene lookup returns CDR1 SGHDT and CDR2 YYEEEE. After removal of 4 bases from V and 4 bases from J, the junction contained 15 bases not matched to a gene. The CDR3 has 17 residues. CDR3 nucleotides: TGTGCCAGCAGCCCGGTCGGGAGGTCCCCATCATCAGATACGCAGTATTTT. Residues: CASSPVGRSPSSDTQYF.

This chain uses TRBV29-1 with TRBJ2-7; D remains unclear. The CDR3 sequence is 13 residues long. CDR1 is SQVTM and CDR2 is ANQGSEA in the germline V gene. V gave up 4 bases and J gave up 2 bases, with 12 bases separating them. Here the CDR3 reads CSVGNKAPYEQYF. The CDR3 bases are TGCAGCGTTGGAAACAAAGCCCCCTACGAGCAGTACTTC.

V is TRBV6-1 and J is TRBJ2-3; 7 bases line up with TRBD2. This CDR3 contains 16 residues. Germline V gene lookup returns CDR1 MNHNS and CDR2 SASEGT. V gave up 4 bases and J gave up 4 bases; unmatched junction bases: 11. CDR3 in amino acids: CASSGGLGAGPDTQYF. The CDR3 nucleotides read TGTGCCAGCAGTGGGGGCCTCGGAGCGGGACCAGATACGCAGTATTTT.

This clone has ten or more counts. As DNA, the CDR3 is TGTGCCAGCAGCTTCCGTTATAGCAATCAGCCCCAGCATTTT. Its protein is CASSFRYSNQPQHF. V and J are TRBV5-6 and TRBJ1-5; D not resolved. The CDR3 has 14 amino acids. V lost 2 bases and J 0 bases, leaving 6 bases between the germline ends. CDR1 is SGHDT and CDR2 is YYEEEE in the germline V gene. Full variable domain (remainder filled in from reference TRBV5-6 and TRBJ1-5): DAGVTQSPTHLIKTRGQQVTLRCSPKSGHDTVSWYQQALGQGPQFIFQYYEEEERQRGNFPDRFSGHQFPNYSSELNVNALLLGDSALYLCASSFRYSNQPQHFGDGTRLSIL.

The chain employs TRBV27 and TRBJ1-2; no reliable D call. Germline V lookup: CDR1 MNHEY, CDR2 SMNVEV (reference sequence). The CDR3 loop spans 12 amino acids. Trimming removed 5 bases at V and 8 bases at J, with 12 bases between. The CDR3 bases are TGTGCCAGCAGTCCTCTCCGTGGAGGCTACACCTTC. It translates to CASSPLRGGYTF.

This sequence joins TRBV2 and TRBJ1-5; no clear D. The CDR3 runs 13 residues. CDR1 is SNHLY, CDR2 FYNNEI, per germline. V was clipped by 3 bases and J by 2 bases, with 5 bases between them. This CDR3 reads CASSDSGNQPQHF. The CDR3 nucleotides read TGTGCCAGCAGTGATTCGGGCAATCAGCCCCAGCATTTT.

The chain combines TRBV5-4 with TRBJ2-7; the match to TRBD2 covers 8 bases. The V gene end was trimmed by 0 bases and the J gene end by 0 bases; junction bases not matched to a gene: 5. This CDR3 spans 16 amino acids. Germline assignment: CDR1 SGHNT and CDR2 YYREEE (reference sequence). CDR3 coding DNA: TGTGCCAGCAGCTTGGGGTCCAGCGGGGGCTCCTACGAGCAGTACTTC. Its protein product is CASSLGSSGGSYEQYF.

This chain links TRBV14 with TRBJ1-2; perhaps TRBD1 as D (6 bases). In germline, CDR1 is SGHDN, CDR2 FVKESK. V lost 0 bases, J lost 8 bases, and 16 bases lay in between. The CDR3 length is 15 residues. CDR3: CASSQDRGGSGGYTF. In DNA form, the CDR3 reads TGTGCCAGCAGCCAAGATCGAGGGGGATCGGGCGGCTACACCTTC.

This clone was recorded once. V gene TRBV7-3 combines with J gene TRBJ2-1, with D hard to call. The CDR3 sequence is 15 residues long. In germline, CDR1 is SGHTA, CDR2 FQGTGA. Trimming shortened V by 3 bases and J by 0 bases, and 9 bases separated the two germline ends. The CDR3 is CASSFGRSSYNEQFF. The CDR3 DNA reads as TGTGCCAGCAGCTTCGGAAGGAGCTCCTACAATGAGCAGTTCTTC.

This chain connects TRBV2 to TRBJ2-1; 11 bases agree with TRBD2. This CDR3 has 16 residues. Germline loops: CDR1 SNHLY, CDR2 FYNNEI. CDR3 residues: CAWGLAGGSSYNEQFF. DNA for the CDR3: TGTGCGTGGGGGCTAGCGGGAGGAAGCTCCTACAATGAGCAGTTCTTC. The full variable domain, its missing parts supplied by reference TRBV2 and TRBJ2-1, is EPEVTQTPSHQVTQMGQEVILRCVPISNHLYFYWYRQILGQKVEFLVSFYNNEISEKSEIFDDQFSVERPDGSNFTLKIRSTKLEDSAMYFCAWGLAGGSSYNEQFFGPGTRLTVL.

The chain is built from TRBV18 and TRBJ1-4; no clear D gene. CDR1 is KGHSH, CDR2 LQKENI, per germline. The V gene lost 2 bases and the J gene lost 0 bases, with 4 bases spanning the gap. The CDR3 contains 14 residues. The CDR3 spells CASSPASTNEKLFF. The CDR3 DNA reads TGTGCCAGCTCACCAGCCTCAACTAATGAAAAACTGTTTTTT.